This T cell receptor beta chain emerged from a study of T cell responses to AZD1222 COVID-19 vaccine. A remark on this clone: Its antigen is undetermined.

Generated by immunoSEQ multiplex PCR, the TCRdb table keeps only in-frame clones and is missing some. The table records some 150,000 clones, over 80% of them present only once. The germline CDR1 and CDR2 sequences are MNHEY and SMNVEV (reference sequence). V lost 4 bases and J lost 0; bases outside the gene matches: 8. This CDR3 is built from 17 residues. Study-wide results and caveats: Possibly, clonal diversity was underestimated; donors were largely white British and included more females. Spike-specific TCR breadth and depth rose after two AZD1222 doses. At baseline, just five to seven AZD1222 recipients tested seropositive.

The chain couples TRBV27 to TRBJ1-5; 8 positions match TRBD1. The source material was peripheral blood, sampled on day 0 of MenACWY control vaccination. The origin of this receptor is an adult in good health. CDR3 in amino acids: CASSSTGGPYSNQPQHF. Here the CDR3 DNA reads TGTGCCAGCAGTTCAACAGGGGGACCCTATAGCAATCAGCCCCAGCATTTT.